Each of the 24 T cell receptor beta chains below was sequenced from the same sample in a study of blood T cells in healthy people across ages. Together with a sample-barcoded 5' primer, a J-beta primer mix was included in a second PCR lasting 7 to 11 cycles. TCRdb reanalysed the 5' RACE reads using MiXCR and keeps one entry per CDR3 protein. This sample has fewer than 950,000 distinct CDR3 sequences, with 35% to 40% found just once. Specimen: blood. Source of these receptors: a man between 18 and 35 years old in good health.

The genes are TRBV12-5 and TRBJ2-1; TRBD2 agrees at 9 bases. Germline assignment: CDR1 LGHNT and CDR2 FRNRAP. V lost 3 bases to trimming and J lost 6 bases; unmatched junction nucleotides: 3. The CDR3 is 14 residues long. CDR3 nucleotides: TGTGCTAGTGGTTTTAGACTAGCGGCCAATGAGCAGTTCTTC. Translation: CASGFRLAANEQFF.

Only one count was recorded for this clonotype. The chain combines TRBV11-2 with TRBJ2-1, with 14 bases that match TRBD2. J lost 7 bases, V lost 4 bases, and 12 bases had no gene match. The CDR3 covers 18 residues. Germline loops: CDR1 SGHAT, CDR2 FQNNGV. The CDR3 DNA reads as TGTGCCAGCAGCTCCCCGCGCGGGACTAGCGGGAGAGGGAATGAGCAGTTCTTC. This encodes CASSSPRGTSGRGNEQFF.

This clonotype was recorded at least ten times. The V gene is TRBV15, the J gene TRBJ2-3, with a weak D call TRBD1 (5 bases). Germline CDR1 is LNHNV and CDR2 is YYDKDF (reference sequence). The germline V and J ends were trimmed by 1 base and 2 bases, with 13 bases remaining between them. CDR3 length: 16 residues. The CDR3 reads CATSRVPQETTDTQYF. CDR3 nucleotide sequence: TGTGCCACCAGCAGAGTTCCACAGGAAACCACAGATACGCAGTATTTT.

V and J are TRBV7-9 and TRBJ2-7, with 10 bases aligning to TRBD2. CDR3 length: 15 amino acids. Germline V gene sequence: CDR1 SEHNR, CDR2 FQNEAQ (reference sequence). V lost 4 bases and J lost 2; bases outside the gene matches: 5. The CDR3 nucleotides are TGTGCCAGCAGCTCTACTAGCGGGGAGCCCTACGAGCAGTACTTC. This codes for CASSSTSGEPYEQYF.

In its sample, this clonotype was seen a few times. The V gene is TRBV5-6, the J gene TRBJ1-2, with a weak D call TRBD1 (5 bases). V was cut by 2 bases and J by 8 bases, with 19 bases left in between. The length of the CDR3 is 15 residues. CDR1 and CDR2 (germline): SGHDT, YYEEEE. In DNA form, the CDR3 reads TGTGCCAGCAGCTTTCAGGACATAACCGCTGGGGGCTACACCTTC. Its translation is CASSFQDITAGGYTF.

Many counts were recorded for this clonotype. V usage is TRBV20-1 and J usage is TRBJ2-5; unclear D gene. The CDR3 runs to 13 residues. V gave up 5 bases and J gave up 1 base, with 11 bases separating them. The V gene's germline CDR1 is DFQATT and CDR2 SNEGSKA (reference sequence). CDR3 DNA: TGCAGTGCTCCCGCCCTTCCCCAAGAGACCCAGTACTTC. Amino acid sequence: CSAPALPQETQYF.

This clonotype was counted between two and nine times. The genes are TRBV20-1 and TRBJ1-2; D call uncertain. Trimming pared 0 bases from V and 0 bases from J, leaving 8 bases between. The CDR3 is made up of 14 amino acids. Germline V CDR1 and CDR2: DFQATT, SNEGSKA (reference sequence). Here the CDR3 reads CSARDEEANYGYTF. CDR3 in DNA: TGCAGTGCTAGAGATGAGGAGGCTAACTATGGCTACACCTTC.

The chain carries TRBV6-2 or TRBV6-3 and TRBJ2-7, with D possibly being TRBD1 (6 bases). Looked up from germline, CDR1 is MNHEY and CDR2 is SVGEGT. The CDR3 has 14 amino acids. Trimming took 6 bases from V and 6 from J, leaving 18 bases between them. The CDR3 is CASSQHTGSGEQYF. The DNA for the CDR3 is TGTGCCAGCAGCCAGCACACAGGGTCCGGCGAGCAGTACTTC.

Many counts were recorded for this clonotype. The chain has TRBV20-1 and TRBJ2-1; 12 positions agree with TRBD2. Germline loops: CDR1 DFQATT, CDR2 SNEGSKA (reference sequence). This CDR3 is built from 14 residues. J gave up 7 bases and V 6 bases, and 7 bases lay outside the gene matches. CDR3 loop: CSAQTSGGSNEQFF. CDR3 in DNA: TGCAGTGCCCAGACTAGCGGGGGATCTAATGAGCAGTTCTTC.

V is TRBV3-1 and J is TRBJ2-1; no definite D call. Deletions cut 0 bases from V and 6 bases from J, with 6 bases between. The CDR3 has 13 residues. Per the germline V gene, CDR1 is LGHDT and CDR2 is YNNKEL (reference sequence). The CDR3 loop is CASSQDRPNEQFF. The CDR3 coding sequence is TGTGCCAGCAGCCAAGACAGGCCCAATGAGCAGTTCTTC.

CDR3 region: CASSPVQGNTEAFF. The DNA of the CDR3 is TGTGCCAGCAGCCCAGTTCAGGGGAACACTGAAGCTTTCTTT. The J gene is TRBJ1-1, the V gene TRBV3-1; D possibly corresponds to TRBD1 (5 bases). V lost 4 bases and J 1 base, leaving 10 bases between the germline ends. The CDR3 is 14 amino acids. Germline V gives CDR1 LGHDT, CDR2 YNNKEL (reference sequence).

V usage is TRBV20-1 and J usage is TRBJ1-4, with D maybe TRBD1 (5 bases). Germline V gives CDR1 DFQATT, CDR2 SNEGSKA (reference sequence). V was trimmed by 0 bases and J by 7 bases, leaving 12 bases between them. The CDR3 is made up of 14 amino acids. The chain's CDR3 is CSARDQGMGEKLFF. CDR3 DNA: TGCAGTGCTAGAGATCAGGGAATGGGTGAAAAACTGTTTTTT.

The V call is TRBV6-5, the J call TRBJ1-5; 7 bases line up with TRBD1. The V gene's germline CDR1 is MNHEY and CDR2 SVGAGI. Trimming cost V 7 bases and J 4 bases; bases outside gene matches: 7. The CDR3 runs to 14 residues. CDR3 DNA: TGTGCCAGCAACAGACAGGGCCCTAATCAGCCCCAGCATTTT. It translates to CASNRQGPNQPQHF.

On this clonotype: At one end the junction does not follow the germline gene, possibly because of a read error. The CDR3 DNA follows: TGTGCCAGCAGTTATCCGCGGACTAGCGGGGGTATGTACAAGGAGCAGTTCTTC. The encoded protein is CASSYPRTSGGMYKEQFF. V is TRBV6-9 and J is TRBJ2-1, with 13 bases lining up with TRBD2. Looked up from germline, CDR1 is MNHGY and CDR2 is SVAAGI. The CDR3 spans 18 residues.

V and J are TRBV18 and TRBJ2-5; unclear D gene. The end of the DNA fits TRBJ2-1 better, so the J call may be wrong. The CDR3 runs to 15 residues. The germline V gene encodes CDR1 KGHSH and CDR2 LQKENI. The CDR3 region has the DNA TGTGCCAGCTCACCACGCGTAGGCTCCCAAGAGACCCAGTTCTTC. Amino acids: CASSPRVGSQETQFF.

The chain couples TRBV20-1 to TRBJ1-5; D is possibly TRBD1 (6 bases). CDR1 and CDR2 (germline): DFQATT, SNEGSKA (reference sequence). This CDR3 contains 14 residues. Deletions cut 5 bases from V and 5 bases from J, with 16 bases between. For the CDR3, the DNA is TGCAGTGCTCCGGACAGCGTTCATGATCAGCCCCAGCATTTT. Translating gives CSAPDSVHDQPQHF.

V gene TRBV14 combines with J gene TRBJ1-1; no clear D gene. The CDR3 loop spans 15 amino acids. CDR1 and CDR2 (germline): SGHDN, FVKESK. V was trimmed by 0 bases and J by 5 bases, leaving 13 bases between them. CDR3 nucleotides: TGTGCCAGCAGCCAAGACAAGGGATTCCGGACTGAAGCTTTCTTT. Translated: CASSQDKGFRTEAFF.

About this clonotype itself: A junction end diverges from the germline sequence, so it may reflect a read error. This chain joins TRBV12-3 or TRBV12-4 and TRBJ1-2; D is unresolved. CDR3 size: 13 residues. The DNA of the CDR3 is TGTACCAGCAGTTCTGCCGAGAACTATGGCTCCACCTTC. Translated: CTSSSAENYGSTF.

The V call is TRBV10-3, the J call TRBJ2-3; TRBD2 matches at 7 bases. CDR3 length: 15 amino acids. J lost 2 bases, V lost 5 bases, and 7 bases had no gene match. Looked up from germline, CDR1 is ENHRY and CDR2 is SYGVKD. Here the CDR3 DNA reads TGTGCCATCAGTCAAGCGGGGCGATCCACAGATACGCAGTATTTT. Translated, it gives CAISQAGRSTDTQYF.

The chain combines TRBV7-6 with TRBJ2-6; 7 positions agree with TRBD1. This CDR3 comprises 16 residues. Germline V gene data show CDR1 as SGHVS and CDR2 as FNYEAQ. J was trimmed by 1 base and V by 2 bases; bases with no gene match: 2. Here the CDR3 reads CASSLPQGSGANVLTF. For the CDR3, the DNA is TGTGCCAGCAGCTTACCACAGGGGTCTGGGGCCAACGTCCTGACTTTC.

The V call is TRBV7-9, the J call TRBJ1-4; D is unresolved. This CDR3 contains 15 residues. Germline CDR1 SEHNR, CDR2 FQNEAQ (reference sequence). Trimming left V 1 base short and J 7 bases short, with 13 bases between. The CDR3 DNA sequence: TGTGCCAGCAGCTTAGGGACCAGAGATCCTGAAAAACTGTTTTTT. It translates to CASSLGTRDPEKLFF.

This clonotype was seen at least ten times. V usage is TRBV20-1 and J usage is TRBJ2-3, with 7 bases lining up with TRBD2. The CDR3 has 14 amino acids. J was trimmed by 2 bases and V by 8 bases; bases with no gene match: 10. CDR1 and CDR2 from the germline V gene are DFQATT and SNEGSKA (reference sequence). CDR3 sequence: CSITQGGNTDTQYF. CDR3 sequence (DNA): TGCAGTATAACCCAGGGAGGGAACACAGATACGCAGTATTTT.

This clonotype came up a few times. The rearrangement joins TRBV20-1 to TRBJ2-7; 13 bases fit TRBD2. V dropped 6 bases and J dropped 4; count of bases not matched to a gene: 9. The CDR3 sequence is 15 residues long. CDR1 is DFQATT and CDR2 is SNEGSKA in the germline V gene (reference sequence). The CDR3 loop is CSAYGLAGALYEQYF. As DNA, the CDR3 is TGCAGTGCATACGGACTAGCGGGGGCACTATACGAGCAGTACTTC.

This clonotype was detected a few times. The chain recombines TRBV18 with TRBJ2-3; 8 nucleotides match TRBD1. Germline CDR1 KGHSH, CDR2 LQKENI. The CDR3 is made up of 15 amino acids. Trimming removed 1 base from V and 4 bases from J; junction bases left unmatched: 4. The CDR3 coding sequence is TGTGCCAGCTCACCACGGGACAGGATCGCAGATACGCAGTATTTT. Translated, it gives CASSPRDRIADTQYF. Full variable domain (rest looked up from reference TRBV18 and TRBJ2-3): NAGVMQNPRHLVRRRGQEARLRCSPMKGHSHVYWYRQLPEEGLKFMVYLQKENIIDESGMPKERFSAEFPKEGPSILRIQQVVRGDSAAYFCASSPRDRIADTQYFGPGTRLTVL.